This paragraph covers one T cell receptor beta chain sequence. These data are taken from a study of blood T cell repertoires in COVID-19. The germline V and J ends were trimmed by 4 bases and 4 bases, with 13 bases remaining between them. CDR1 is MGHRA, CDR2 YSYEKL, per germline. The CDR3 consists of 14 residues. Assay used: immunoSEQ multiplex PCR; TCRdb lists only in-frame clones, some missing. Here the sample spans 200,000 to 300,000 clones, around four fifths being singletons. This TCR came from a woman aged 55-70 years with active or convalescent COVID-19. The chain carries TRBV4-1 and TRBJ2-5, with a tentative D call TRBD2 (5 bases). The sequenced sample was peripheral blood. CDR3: CASSLSDSVETQYF. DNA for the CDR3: TGCGCCAGCAGCCTTAGCGACTCGGTAGAGACCCAGTACTTC.